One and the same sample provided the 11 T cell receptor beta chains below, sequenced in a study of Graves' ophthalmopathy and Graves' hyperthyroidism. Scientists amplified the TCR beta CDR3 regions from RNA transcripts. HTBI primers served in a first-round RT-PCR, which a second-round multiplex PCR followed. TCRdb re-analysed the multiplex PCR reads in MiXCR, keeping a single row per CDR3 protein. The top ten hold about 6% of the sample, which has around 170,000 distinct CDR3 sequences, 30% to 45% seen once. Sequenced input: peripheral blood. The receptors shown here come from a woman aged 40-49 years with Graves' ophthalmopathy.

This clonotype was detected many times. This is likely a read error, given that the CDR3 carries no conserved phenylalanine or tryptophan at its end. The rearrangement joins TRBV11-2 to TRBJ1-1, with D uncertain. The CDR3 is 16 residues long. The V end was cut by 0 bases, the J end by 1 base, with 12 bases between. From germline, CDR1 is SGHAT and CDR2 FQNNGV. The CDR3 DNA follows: TGTGCCAGCAGCTTAGAGTTTATGGGGAGGAACACTGAAGCTTTCCTT. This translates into CASSLEFMGRNTEAFL.

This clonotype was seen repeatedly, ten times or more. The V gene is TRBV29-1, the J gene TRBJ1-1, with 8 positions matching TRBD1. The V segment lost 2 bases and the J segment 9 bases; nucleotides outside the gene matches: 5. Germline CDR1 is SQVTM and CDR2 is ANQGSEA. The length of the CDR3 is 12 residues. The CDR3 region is CSVELGQAKAFF. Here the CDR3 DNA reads TGCAGCGTTGAACTGGGACAGGCAAAAGCTTTCTTT.

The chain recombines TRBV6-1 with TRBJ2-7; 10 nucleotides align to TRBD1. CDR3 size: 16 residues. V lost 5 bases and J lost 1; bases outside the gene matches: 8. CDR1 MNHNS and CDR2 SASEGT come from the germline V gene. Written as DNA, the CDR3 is TGTGCCAGCAGTCCGGGACAGGGGAGCTGGTCCTACGAGCAGTACTTC. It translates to CASSPGQGSWSYEQYF.

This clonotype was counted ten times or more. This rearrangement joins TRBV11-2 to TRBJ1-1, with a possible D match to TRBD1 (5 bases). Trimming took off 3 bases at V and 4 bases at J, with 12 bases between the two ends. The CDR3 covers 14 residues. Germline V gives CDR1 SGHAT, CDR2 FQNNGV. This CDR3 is CASSFPGTRTEAFF. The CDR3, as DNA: TGTGCCAGCAGCTTTCCCGGGACTCGCACTGAAGCTTTCTTT.

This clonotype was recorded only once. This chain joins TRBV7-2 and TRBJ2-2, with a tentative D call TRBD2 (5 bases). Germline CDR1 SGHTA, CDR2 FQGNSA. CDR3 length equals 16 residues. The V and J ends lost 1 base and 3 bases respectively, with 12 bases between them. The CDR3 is CASSLGLRRDTGELFF. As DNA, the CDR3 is TGTGCCAGCAGCTTAGGGCTCCGGCGGGACACCGGGGAGCTGTTTTTT.

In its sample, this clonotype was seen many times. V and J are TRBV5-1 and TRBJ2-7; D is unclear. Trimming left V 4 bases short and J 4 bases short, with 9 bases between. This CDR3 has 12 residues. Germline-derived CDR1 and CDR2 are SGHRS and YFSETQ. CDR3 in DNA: TGCGCCAGCAGCAACAATGATTACGAGCAGTACTTC. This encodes CASSNNDYEQYF.

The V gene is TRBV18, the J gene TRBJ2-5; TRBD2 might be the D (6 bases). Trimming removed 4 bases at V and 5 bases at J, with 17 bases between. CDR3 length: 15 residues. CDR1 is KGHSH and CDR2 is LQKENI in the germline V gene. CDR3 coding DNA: TGTGCCAGCTCACGGTACCGCGGGGAGTTGGAGACCCAGTACTTC. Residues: CASSRYRGELETQYF.

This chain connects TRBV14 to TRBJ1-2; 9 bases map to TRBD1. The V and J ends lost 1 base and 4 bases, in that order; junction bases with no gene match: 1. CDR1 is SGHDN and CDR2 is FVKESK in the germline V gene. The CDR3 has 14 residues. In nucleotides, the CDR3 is TGTGCCAGCAGCCAAGTGACAGGGGGCTATGGCTACACCTTC. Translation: CASSQVTGGYGYTF.

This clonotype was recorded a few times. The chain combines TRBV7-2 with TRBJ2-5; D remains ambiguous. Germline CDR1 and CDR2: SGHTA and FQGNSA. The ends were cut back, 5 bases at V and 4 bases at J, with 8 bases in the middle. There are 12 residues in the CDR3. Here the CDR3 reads CASSRKGETQYF. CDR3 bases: TGTGCCAGCAGCCGGAAGGGAGAGACCCAGTACTTC.

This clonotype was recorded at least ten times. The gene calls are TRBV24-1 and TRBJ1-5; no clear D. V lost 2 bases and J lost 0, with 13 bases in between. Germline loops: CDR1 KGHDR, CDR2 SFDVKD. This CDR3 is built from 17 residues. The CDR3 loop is CATSDSSGANSNQPQHF. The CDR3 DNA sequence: TGTGCCACCAGTGATTCCAGCGGTGCAAATAGCAATCAGCCCCAGCATTTT.

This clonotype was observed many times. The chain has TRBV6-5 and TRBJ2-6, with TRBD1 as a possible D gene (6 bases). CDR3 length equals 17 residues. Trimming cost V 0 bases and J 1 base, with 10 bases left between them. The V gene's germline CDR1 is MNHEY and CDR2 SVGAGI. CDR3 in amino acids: CASSYSQGRSGANVLTF. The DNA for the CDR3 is TGTGCCAGCAGTTACTCGCAGGGGCGGTCTGGGGCCAACGTCCTGACTTTC.